Detailed here is one TCR beta chain. Its cognate antigen is unknown. This sample stems from a study of lymphopenia after photon versus proton radiotherapy. CDR3 size: 16 residues. Germline V gene lookup returns CDR1 LGHNA and CDR2 YSLEER. Losses at the gene ends were 1 base for V and 7 bases for J; bases not matched to a gene: 7. Study-level results: Only patients who died were analyzed for survival; proton advantage is unproven.

The data were produced by immunoSEQ multiplex PCR, yet TCRdb's version contains in-frame clones alone and is incomplete. Among fewer than 70,000 clones listed, 85% to 90% were seen once. This receptor was identified in a man older than 75 with esophageal cancer. The chain recombines TRBV4-3 with TRBJ1-6, with TRBD1 identical over 7 bases. The material was peripheral blood, obtained from a patient treated with proton-based radiotherapy. The chain's CDR3 is CASSQGTGTENSPLHF. Written as DNA, the CDR3 is TGCGCCAGCAGCCAAGGGACCGGGACAGAGAATTCACCCCTCCACTTT.